Described below is a single T cell receptor (beta chain) sequence and its context. This record belongs to a study of blood T cell repertoires in COVID-19. Study-level information: Acute-phase and convalescent COVID-19 samples originated in the United States, Italy and Spain. Sample material is recorded as cDNA or gDNA derived from T cells, B-cell-depleted T cells, or PBMCs.

Original handling: Nucleated cell number was recorded as an estimate derived from reference gene primer amplification. Produced via immunoSEQ multiplex PCR; TCRdb's table is partial and in-frame only. V and J calls plus clone size are reproduced from that table; the DNA served to infer D and trimming. The data contain 130,000 to 150,000 clones, 80% to 90% of them singletons. This CDR3 has 17 amino acids. V gene TRBV21-1 combines with J gene TRBJ2-4; the table gives TRBD2 as D, unverified against the DNA. TRBV21-1 is a known pseudogene. The sequence came from a woman in her sixties with active COVID-19. Input material: peripheral blood. The CDR3: CASSKVCRGVAKNIQYF. DNA of the CDR3: TGTGCCAGCAGCAAAGTGTGCCGGGGGGTAGCCAAAAACATTCAGTACTTC.